The 22 T cell receptor beta chains given below trace back to one sample, sequenced in a study of blood T cell repertoires in COVID-19. TCRdb keeps only in-frame clones here, not all; method: immunoSEQ multiplex PCR. The repertoire consists of about 36,000 clones, with nearly 90% occurring once and the leading ten covering 25%. Sequenced: peripheral blood. The receptors shown here come from a man in his 60s with active or convalescent COVID-19.

The V gene is TRBV30, the J gene TRBJ1-3; 7 bases agree with TRBD1. V gave up 4 bases and J gave up 4 bases; unmatched junction bases: 10. The germline V gene encodes CDR1 GTSNPN and CDR2 SVGIG (reference sequence). This CDR3 is built from 15 residues. In DNA, the CDR3 is TGTGCCTGGAACGACCATACAGGGGTCGGAAACACCATATATTTT. It codes for CAWNDHTGVGNTIYF. The whole variable domain, remainder taken from reference TRBV30 and TRBJ1-3, is SQTIHQWPATLVQPVGSPLSLECTVEGTSNPNLYWYRQAAGRGLQLLFYSVGIGQISSEVPQNLSASRPQDRQFILSSKKLLLSDSGFYLCAWNDHTGVGNTIYFGEGSWLTVV.

V gene TRBV3-1 (or the pseudogene TRBV3-2) combines with J gene TRBJ2-1; 10 positions match TRBD2. Germline V gene sequence: CDR1 LGHDT, CDR2 YNNKEL (reference sequence). This CDR3 region has 13 residues. V shed 1 base, J shed 12 bases, and the junction held 3 bases outside the gene matches. CDR3 region: CASSQGRTSGQFF. CDR3 in DNA: TGTGCCAGCAGCCAAGGGCGGACTAGCGGGCAGTTCTTC.

This clone came up once. V gene TRBV19 combines with J gene TRBJ2-6; possibly TRBD1 for D (6 bases). Germline lookup yields CDR1 LNHDA and CDR2 SQIVND (reference sequence). The ends were cut back, 6 bases at V and 4 bases at J, with 13 bases in the middle. This CDR3 is built from 15 residues. As DNA, the CDR3 is TGTGCCAGTAGAAGACAGGCGTACGGGGCCAACGTCCTGACTTTC. Residues: CASRRQAYGANVLTF.

This sequence joins TRBV7-2 and TRBJ1-1; the match to TRBD1 covers 7 bases. The CDR3 has 15 residues. The germline V gene has CDR1 SGHTA and CDR2 FQGNSA. The ends lost 5 bases at V and 0 bases at J; junction bases unmatched: 6. The CDR3 DNA sequence: TGTGCCAGCAGCCAAAGGACAGGAGTGAACACTGAAGCTTTCTTT. Its translation: CASSQRTGVNTEAFF.

This clone occurred once. This sequence joins TRBV2 and TRBJ2-6; TRBD1 aligns across 9 bases. The CDR3 covers 14 residues. Trimming took 6 bases from V and 10 from J; bases not matched to a gene: 7. Germline V gene data show CDR1 as SNHLY and CDR2 as FYNNEI. The CDR3 loop is CASRSTGGFNVLTF. CDR3 sequence (DNA): TGTGCCAGCAGATCGACAGGGGGTTTTAACGTCCTGACTTTC.

This clone was seen only once. For the CDR3, the DNA is TGCGCCAGCAGCCCAACAGGGGGCGGACAGCCCCAGCATTTT. Translated: CASSPTGGGQPQHF. The V call is TRBV5-1, the J call TRBJ1-5, with 9 bases identical to TRBD1. J lost 7 bases, V lost 4 bases, and 6 bases had no gene match. CDR3 size: 14 residues. Germline values: CDR1 SGHRS, CDR2 YFSETQ.

The sample holds one count of this clone. This chain uses TRBV27 with TRBJ1-1, with TRBD1 matching 7 bases. Trimming cost V 3 bases and J 4 bases; bases outside gene matches: 8. The CDR3 has 15 amino acids. The germline CDR1 and CDR2 sequences are MNHEY and SMNVEV (reference sequence). The CDR3 DNA is TGTGCCAGCAGTTTTATTGGACAGGTCGGCACTGAAGCTTTCTTT. Its protein is CASSFIGQVGTEAFF.

The chain recombines TRBV12-3 or TRBV12-4 with TRBJ2-7; D is unclear. With 3 bases removed from V and 4 bases from J, the gap between germline ends came to 7 bases. The CDR3 is 12 residues long. DNA of the CDR3: TGTGCCAGCAGTTTTGTCCAGTACGAGCAGTACTTC. Translated, it gives CASSFVQYEQYF.

The rearrangement joins TRBV18 to TRBJ1-3, with D tentatively TRBD1 (6 bases). There are 17 residues in the CDR3. Per germline, CDR1 KGHSH and CDR2 LQKENI. The V end lost 3 bases, the J end lost 2 bases, and 17 bases lay between the germline ends. In DNA, the CDR3 is TGTGCCAGCTCACCCAGCCCGGGGGGGCTAACTGGAAACACCATATATTTT. Protein sequence: CASSPSPGGLTGNTIYF.

This clone was seen only once. The CDR3 loop reads CASSSRQSNYGYTF. The CDR3 DNA reads as TGTGCCAGCAGTTCCCGACAAAGTAACTATGGCTACACCTTC. The V call is TRBV6-5, the J call TRBJ1-2, with D unclear. Germline CDR1 MNHEY, CDR2 SVGAGI. The CDR3 is 14 amino acids. V lost 4 bases and J 1 base, leaving 10 bases between the germline ends.

The chain has TRBV25-1 and TRBJ1-5; D is possibly TRBD1 (6 bases). The CDR3 consists of 15 residues. Germline-derived CDR1 and CDR2 are MGHDK and SYGVNS. Trimming removed 3 bases at V and 6 bases at J, with 15 bases between. In DNA form, the CDR3 reads TGTGCCAGCAGTGAGCCGGGGGGGGGCTGTCAGCCCCAGCATTTT. Its translation is CASSEPGGGCQPQHF.

The chain has TRBV30 and TRBJ2-5; 7 bases are shared with TRBD1. V shed 3 bases, J shed 5 bases, and the junction held 6 bases outside the gene matches. The CDR3 sequence is 13 residues long. Germline loops: CDR1 GTSNPN, CDR2 SVGIG (reference sequence). CDR3 DNA sequence: TGTGCCTGGAGCACAGGGGAGTGGGAGACCCAGTACTTC. This encodes CAWSTGEWETQYF.

The V and J genes are TRBV11-2 and TRBJ2-2, with 8 nucleotides matching TRBD1. The CDR3 totals 16 residues. J was trimmed by 4 bases and V by 6 bases; bases with no gene match: 10. From germline, CDR1 is SGHAT and CDR2 FQNNGV. The CDR3 DNA sequence: TGTGCCAGCAGAAATTACAGGGGGAGGACCACCGGGGAGCTGTTTTTT. Its protein product is CASRNYRGRTTGELFF.

V usage is TRBV6-4 and J usage is TRBJ1-2, with D tentatively TRBD1 (5 bases). The length of the CDR3 is 15 residues. CDR1 and CDR2 from the germline V gene are MRHNA and SNTAGT. V gave up 6 bases and J gave up 4 bases, with 18 bases separating them. CDR3: CASSQEDGGGYGYTF. As DNA, the CDR3 is TGTGCCAGCAGCCAAGAGGACGGGGGGGGCTATGGCTACACCTTC.

This clone was recorded once. CDR3 coding DNA: TGTGCCAGCAGTGATCCCCTTACAGGCGGGAGGGCCACCGGGGAGCTGTTTTTT. Translating gives CASSDPLTGGRATGELFF. The genes are TRBV2 and TRBJ2-2; 9 bases line up with TRBD2. Germline V CDR1 and CDR2: SNHLY, FYNNEI. The CDR3 runs 18 residues. V trimming: 3 bases; J trimming: 4 bases; junction bases outside the gene matches: 12.

V usage is TRBV12-3 or TRBV12-4 and J usage is TRBJ1-3; TRBD1 is a possible D gene (6 bases). Trimming stripped 5 bases from V and 8 bases from J, with 10 bases between. The CDR3 is 12 amino acids. CDR3 amino acids: CASSPQGYTIYF. As DNA, the CDR3 is TGTGCCAGCAGTCCCCAGGGGTACACCATATATTTT.

The rearrangement uses TRBV5-1 and TRBJ1-5, with 7 bases that match TRBD1. V was clipped by 4 bases and J by 4 bases; unmatched bases: 5. Germline V lookup: CDR1 SGHRS, CDR2 YFSETQ. This CDR3 is 14 amino acids long. The DNA of the CDR3 is TGCGCCAGCAGCCCGACAGGGCCTAATCAGCCCCAGCATTTT. This encodes CASSPTGPNQPQHF.

V gene TRBV27 combines with J gene TRBJ1-2, with 10 positions matching TRBD1. This CDR3 has 14 amino acids. Germline CDR1 MNHEY, CDR2 SMNVEV (reference sequence). V trimming: 6 bases; J trimming: 4 bases; junction bases outside the gene matches: 5. This CDR3 is CASRRQGAGYGYTF. In nucleotides, the CDR3 is TGTGCCAGCAGACGACAGGGGGCAGGCTATGGCTACACCTTC.

The chain joins TRBV2 to TRBJ1-2, with TRBD1 matching 8 bases. Looked up from germline, CDR1 is SNHLY and CDR2 is FYNNEI. The CDR3 consists of 15 residues. Germline trimming cut 7 bases from V and 5 bases from J; bases unmatched to any gene: 12. The CDR3 DNA reads as TGTGCCAGCAATTACAGGGGGACGGAAGCTTATGGCTACACCTTC. The encoded protein is CASNYRGTEAYGYTF.

This chain links TRBV7-9 with TRBJ2-5, with 12 bases matching TRBD1. The trim removed 3 bases at V and 4 bases at J, leaving 3 bases unmatched. This CDR3 region has 15 residues. Germline CDR1 SEHNR, CDR2 FQNEAQ (reference sequence). The CDR3 coding sequence is TGTGCCAGCAGCTTGGGGACAGGGGGCAGAGAGACCCAGTACTTC. This translates into CASSLGTGGRETQYF.

Within the sample, this clone is medium-sized. This sequence joins TRBV6-1 and TRBJ2-7; 11 nucleotides match TRBD1. V shed 2 bases, J shed 2 bases, and the junction held 5 bases outside the gene matches. Germline loops: CDR1 MNHNS, CDR2 SASEGT. The CDR3 is 16 residues long. The CDR3 DNA sequence: TGTGCCAGCAGTGAATGGGACAGGGGGACTACCTACGAGCAGTACTTC. Translation: CASSEWDRGTTYEQYF.

This chain uses TRBV4-1 with TRBJ1-6; possibly TRBD1 for D (5 bases). Germline loops: CDR1 MGHRA, CDR2 YSYEKL. Trimming pared 1 base from V and 5 bases from J, leaving 9 bases between. The CDR3 contains 15 residues. CDR3 residues: CASSQAGQNNSPLHF. The CDR3, as DNA: TGCGCCAGCAGCCAAGCAGGGCAGAATAATTCACCCCTCCACTTT.